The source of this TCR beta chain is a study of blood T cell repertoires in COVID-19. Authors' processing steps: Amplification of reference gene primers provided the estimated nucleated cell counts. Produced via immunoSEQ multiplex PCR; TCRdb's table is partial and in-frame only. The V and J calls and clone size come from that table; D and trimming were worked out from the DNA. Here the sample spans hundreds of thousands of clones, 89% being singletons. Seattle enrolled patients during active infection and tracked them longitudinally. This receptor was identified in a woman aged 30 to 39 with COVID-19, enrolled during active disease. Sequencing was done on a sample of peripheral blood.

The CDR3 reads CASSRQRGGVLETQYF. The CDR3, as DNA: TGTGCCAGCAGCCGCCAAAGGGGGGGGGTGTTGGAGACCCAGTACTTC. The chain links TRBV11-1 to TRBJ2-5; the D gene is possibly TRBD2 (7 bases). Germline loops: CDR1 SGHAT, CDR2 FQDESV (reference sequence). This CDR3 is 16 amino acids long. V shed 5 bases and J shed 5 bases, with 21 bases lying between them. The full variable domain, in which reference TRBV11-1 and TRBJ2-5 provide the parts outside the CDR3, is EAEVAQSPRYKITEKSQAVAFWCDPISGHATLYWYRQILGQGPELLVQFQDESVVDDSQLPKDRFSAERLKGVDSTLKIQPAELGDSAMYLCASSRQRGGVLETQYFGPGTRLLVL.